This T cell receptor (beta chain) was sequenced in a study of T-cell memory formation after mild COVID-19 listed by TCRdb under 2021. Study-wide context: TCR sequence clusters from the two donors were largely donor specific. Longitudinal TCRalpha and TCRbeta repertoire sequencing tracked T-cell clones expanding and contracting after mild COVID-19 in a couple of donors. Two young, previously healthy adult volunteers made up the cohort, one male and one female.

Study-level results and caveats: The second-wave clones that peaked on day 37 were not confirmed to be SARS-CoV-2 specific. Contracting CD4+ clones appeared mostly in the CM and EM memory subsets, whereas CD8+ clones were enriched in EMRA. The study included only two mild cases, and larger cohorts that include severe cases with pre-infection samples were judged to be necessary. Balanced CD4/CD8 phenotypes were observed for clones contracting from day 15 to 85, whereas a bias towards CD4+ was observed for a second wave of clones expanding from day 15 to 37. The detection of some responding clones in pre-infection memory suggests that pre-existing cross-reactive memory T cells joined the SARS-CoV-2 response.

Remarks on this clonotype: Its antigen remains unidentified. Per-base quality was not reported, and no clone a single base away is much larger than it.

Sequencing was performed on an Illumina NovaSeq 6000. Using 5'RACE with constant-segment primers, TCRalpha and TCRbeta cDNA libraries were constructed, with sample barcodes and unique molecular identifiers added in the process. Trizol reagent was used to extract RNA from every sample. The libraries were amplified in two PCR steps, and the second step added a second sample barcode and Illumina TruSeq adapters. Sequencing of the libraries was done on an Illumina NovaSeq, producing 2 x 150 bp paired-end reads. From the authors' description of their analysis: The reads were demultiplexed and collapsed into UMI-guided consensus sequences using migec v1.2.7. With mixcr v2.1.11, UMI consensuses were aligned to TRA and TRB V and J templates and assembled into clonotypes. Clonotypes were classified as expanded or contracted when called significant by both edgeR and NoisET, with noise models trained on biological replicates. For edgeR calls, a false discovery rate-adjusted p below 0.01 and a log2 fold-change threshold of 1 were applied. As an exploratory analysis of dynamics, max-normalized trajectories of the 1000 most abundant clonotypes were examined with PCA combined with hierarchical clustering. Separately sequenced CD4+ and CD8+ repertoires were used to assign a CD4 or CD8 phenotype to each responding clone. The public reads were reprocessed in TCRdb via fastp at Q25 and MiXCR, keeping in-frame beta chains. CDR3 protein sequences are deduplicated, and each keeps its most common genes and DNA. These V and J calls rely on TCRdb rather than the paper's analysis. This sample comprises roughly 160,000 distinct CDR3 sequences, 9.5% to 13% of them detected only once. More than 3.5% of the sample lies in the top ten.

Ficoll-Paque density gradient centrifugation was used to isolate PBMCs. The receptor was isolated from a man aged 18 to 30 who had mild COVID-19 (a few samples of this study predate the infection). The sample titles of this study are shuffled in the database, so cell type and time point are left out; the donor was told from shared clones. The sample consisted of PBMCs or a T cell subset sorted from them (not recorded which).

The nucleotide sequence reads TGTGCCTGGAGTGGAGGAAGCCAAGAGACCCAGTACTTC. Its protein is CAWSGGSQETQYF. The V gene is TRBV30 and the J gene is TRBJ2-5, with the D gene too uncertain to name. Trimming takes 1 base from V and 1 base from J, and the germline ends sit 7 bases apart. Inclusive of the bounding cysteine and phenylalanine, the CDR3 is 13 residues long. Solely the CDR3 DNA is kept, with 39 bases framed from the first base. CDR1 GTSNPN and CDR2 SVGIG are derived from the germline V gene (reference sequence).